The 22 T cell receptor beta chains below all came from one sample that was sequenced in a study of T-cell reconstitution after alpha-beta-depleted transplantation in children. TCRbeta library preparation incorporated unique molecular identifiers. In TCRdb, the PCR reads were re-called with MiXCR into one record per CDR3 protein. The sample lists around 960,000 distinct CDR3 sequences; around 30% were seen once. Sequenced here: PBMCs, mostly from graft donor cells, sampled 360 days after TCRalphabeta/CD19-depleted stem cell transplant. These receptors came from a boy less than two years old who had a stem cell transplant for SCID, so the T cells may come from the graft donor.

The chain couples TRBV14 to TRBJ1-1, with 7 bases lining up with TRBD1. CDR3 length: 15 residues. The germline gives CDR1 SGHDN, CDR2 FVKESK. V gave up 3 bases and J gave up 5 bases; unmatched junction bases: 9. CDR3 region: CASSQLDRENTEAFF. DNA for the CDR3: TGTGCCAGCAGCCAGCTAGACAGGGAAAATACTGAAGCTTTCTTT.

Only a few counts were recorded for this clonotype. The V and J genes are TRBV12-3 or TRBV12-4 and TRBJ1-1; D is unclear. This CDR3 is built from 14 residues. Trimming left V 4 bases short and J 1 base short, with 10 bases between. CDR3 loop: CASSSRAANTEAFF. Written as DNA, the CDR3 is TGTGCCAGCAGTTCACGTGCAGCGAACACTGAAGCTTTCTTT.

The rearrangement links TRBV11-1 to TRBJ2-1, with 12 nucleotides matching TRBD2. Germline CDR1 SGHAT, CDR2 FQDESV (reference sequence). The CDR3 is 22 amino acids. V lost 0 bases to trimming and J lost 2 bases; unmatched junction nucleotides: 17. CDR3 in DNA: TGTGCCAGCAGCTTAGCGAGAAAATCTAGCGGGGGGGCAGCAGGACCCTACAATGAGCAGTTCTTC. Its translation: CASSLARKSSGGAAGPYNEQFF.

The chain is built from TRBV4-2 and TRBJ2-7, with TRBD1 matching over 7 bases. The V and J ends lost 3 bases and 3 bases, in that order; junction bases with no gene match: 5. Germline-derived CDR1 and CDR2 are LGHNA and YNFKEQ. The CDR3 runs 14 residues. As DNA, the CDR3 is TGTGCCAGCAGCCAGGATAACAGGGGCTACGAGCAGTACTTC. This codes for CASSQDNRGYEQYF.

The genes are TRBV5-1 and TRBJ2-5, with D uncertain. The CDR3 covers 12 residues. V was cut by 0 bases and J by 5 bases, with 5 bases left in between. From germline, CDR1 is SGHRS and CDR2 YFSETQ. The CDR3 spells CASSLDAETQYF. CDR3 nucleotide sequence: TGCGCCAGCAGCTTGGACGCGGAGACCCAGTACTTC.

The rearrangement uses TRBV20-1 and TRBJ1-1; D gene unclear. The V end was cut by 0 bases, the J end by 6 bases, with 5 bases between. Per germline, CDR1 DFQATT and CDR2 SNEGSKA (reference sequence). The CDR3 spans 11 residues. This CDR3 is CSARDRAEAFF. In nucleotides, the CDR3 is TGCAGTGCTAGAGATCGGGCTGAAGCTTTCTTT.

The CDR3 spells CASSPTGGDGELFF. The CDR3 nucleotides are TGTGCCAGCAGTCCGACAGGGGGTGACGGGGAGCTGTTTTTT. The V and J genes are TRBV2 and TRBJ2-2, with 9 bases that match TRBD1. V lost 5 bases to trimming and J lost 7 bases; unmatched junction nucleotides: 5. The CDR3 length is 14 residues. In germline, CDR1 is SNHLY, CDR2 FYNNEI.

This rearrangement joins TRBV7-2 to TRBJ1-1, with D perhaps matching TRBD1 (5 bases). The CDR3 has 15 amino acids. V lost 5 bases and J lost 1, with 14 bases in between. Germline lookup yields CDR1 SGHTA and CDR2 FQGNSA. The CDR3, as DNA: TGTGCCAGCAGCCGAAGGGGACTGACGAACACTGAAGCTTTCTTT. Translation: CASSRRGLTNTEAFF.

The chain carries TRBV7-8 and TRBJ1-1, with no clear D. The CDR3 is 13 residues long. The ends were cut back, 3 bases at V and 6 bases at J, with 11 bases in the middle. Germline CDR1 and CDR2: SGHVS and FQNEAQ. CDR3 DNA: TGTGCCAGCAGCTTTGGCAACTTCCCTGAAGCTTTCTTT. Translating gives CASSFGNFPEAFF.

This chain connects TRBV15 to TRBJ1-3; D might be TRBD1 (5 bases). The CDR3 loop spans 16 amino acids. In germline, CDR1 is LNHNV, CDR2 YYDKDF (reference sequence). V was pared by 5 bases and J by 4 bases, with 18 bases between. In DNA, the CDR3 is TGTGCCACCAGCCGTAGCCAGGACAAGATGGGAAACACCATATATTTT. Residues: CATSRSQDKMGNTIYF. Full variable domain (rest looked up from reference TRBV15 and TRBJ1-3): DAMVIQNPRYQVTQFGKPVTLSCSQTLNHNVMYWYQQKSSQAPKLLFHYYDKDFNNEADTPDNFQSRRPNTSFCFLDIRSPGLGDTAMYLCATSRSQDKMGNTIYFGEGSWLTVV.

This clonotype was seen once. The chain combines TRBV7-8 with TRBJ2-3; perhaps TRBD1 as D (5 bases). The germline gives CDR1 SGHVS, CDR2 FQNEAQ. This CDR3 region has 18 residues. V shed 4 bases and J shed 0 bases, with 20 bases lying between them. The CDR3 DNA is TGTGCCAGCAGCTCTTCCCCCTCAGGGTATTATAGCACAGATACGCAGTATTTT. Its protein product is CASSSSPSGYYSTDTQYF.

The chain joins TRBV9 to TRBJ1-4, with 7 bases identical to TRBD1. V was pared by 4 bases and J by 4 bases, with 10 bases of the junction left unmatched. The germline gives CDR1 SGDLS, CDR2 YYNGEE. The CDR3 runs to 16 residues. The CDR3 spells CASSLGPGQHNEKLFF. The CDR3 DNA is TGTGCCAGCAGCCTCGGACCGGGACAGCATAATGAAAAACTGTTTTTT.

As for this clonotype: At one end, the junction sequence differs from germline, possibly due to a read error. The CDR3 sequence: CASSFNGAGKVF. As DNA, the CDR3 is TGCGCCAGCAGCTTTAATGGGGCGGGCAAAGTTTTT. This chain links TRBV5-1 with TRBJ2-2; the D call may be TRBD1 or TRBD2 (5 bases each). Germline values: CDR1 SGHRS, CDR2 YFSETQ. The CDR3 is made up of 12 amino acids.

The chain uses TRBV5-6 and TRBJ2-7; no reliable D call. The CDR3 consists of 15 residues. Deletions cut 0 bases from V and 4 bases from J, with 14 bases between. Looked up from germline, CDR1 is SGHDT and CDR2 is YYEEEE. CDR3 loop: CASSLGPYLPYEQYF. DNA for the CDR3: TGTGCCAGCAGCTTGGGCCCCTATCTACCATACGAGCAGTACTTC. Full variable domain (missing parts from reference TRBV5-6 and TRBJ2-7): DAGVTQSPTHLIKTRGQQVTLRCSPKSGHDTVSWYQQALGQGPQFIFQYYEEEERQRGNFPDRFSGHQFPNYSSELNVNALLLGDSALYLCASSLGPYLPYEQYFGPGTRLTVT.

V is TRBV11-2 and J is TRBJ1-1; D is unclear. The germline gives CDR1 SGHAT, CDR2 FQNNGV. The germline V and J ends were trimmed by 5 bases and 0 bases, with 10 bases remaining between them. The CDR3 spans 14 residues. The DNA of the CDR3 is TGTGCCAGCAGCCTCCATCCAGTGAACACTGAAGCTTTCTTT. Encoded protein: CASSLHPVNTEAFF. Variable domain in full (rest from reference TRBV11-2 and TRBJ1-1): EAGVAQSPRYKIIEKRQSVAFWCNPISGHATLYWYQQILGQGPKLLIQFQNNGVVDDSQLPKDRFSAERLKGVDSTLKIQPAKLEDSAVYLCASSLHPVNTEAFFGQGTRLTVV.

This chain uses TRBV7-7 with TRBJ2-1; 9 nucleotides align to TRBD2. The CDR3 length is 15 residues. V lost 5 bases to trimming and J lost 3 bases; unmatched junction nucleotides: 5. Germline CDR1 and CDR2: SSHAT and FNYEAQ (reference sequence). For the CDR3, the DNA is TGTGCCAGCAGCCCCCGACTAGCGGACTACAATGAGCAGTTCTTC. Protein product: CASSPRLADYNEQFF.

The chain joins TRBV20-1 to TRBJ2-1, with D perhaps TRBD1 (6 bases). Germline V CDR1 and CDR2: DFQATT, SNEGSKA (reference sequence). The CDR3 extends over 12 amino acids. This chain's CDR3 is CSPGHGPYGQFF. The CDR3 nucleotides read TGCTCCCCGGGACACGGGCCTTATGGGCAGTTCTTC.

CDR3 residues: CASRGDWDRGTNEQFF. As DNA, the CDR3 is TGTGCCAGCAGGGGGGATTGGGACAGGGGGACAAATGAGCAGTTCTTC. This chain uses TRBV7-9 with TRBJ2-1; TRBD1 aligns across 11 bases. Germline V gives CDR1 SEHNR, CDR2 FQNEAQ (reference sequence). V shed 6 bases and J 7 bases; nucleotides not matched to a gene: 11. CDR3 length: 16 amino acids.

This clonotype was seen more than once but under ten times. The chain couples TRBV15 to TRBJ2-3; D may correspond to TRBD1 or TRBD2 (5 bases each). There are 15 residues in the CDR3. Trimming stripped 0 bases from V and 4 bases from J, with 11 bases between. Germline V CDR1 and CDR2: LNHNV, YYDKDF (reference sequence). This CDR3 reads CATSRDKGTPDTQYF. The DNA of the CDR3 is TGTGCCACCAGCAGAGATAAGGGGACCCCAGATACGCAGTATTTT. Looking up the rest from reference TRBV15 and TRBJ2-3 gives the full variable domain: DAMVIQNPRYQVTQFGKPVTLSCSQTLNHNVMYWYQQKSSQAPKLLFHYYDKDFNNEADTPDNFQSRRPNTSFCFLDIRSPGLGDTAMYLCATSRDKGTPDTQYFGPGTRLTVL.

This clonotype appeared a few times. J is TRBJ2-1 and V is TRBV6-5, with D perhaps TRBD2 (5 bases). The germline gives CDR1 MNHEY, CDR2 SVGAGI. The V end was cut by 0 bases, the J end by 8 bases, with 14 bases between. This CDR3 comprises 15 residues. The CDR3 here is CASSYSGSVGDEQFF. CDR3 coding DNA: TGTGCCAGCAGTTACTCTGGTAGCGTTGGAGATGAGCAGTTCTTC.

The genes are TRBV15 and TRBJ2-5; D gene ambiguous. Trimming took off 2 bases at V and 4 bases at J, with 11 bases between the two ends. Germline-derived CDR1 and CDR2 are LNHNV and YYDKDF (reference sequence). The CDR3 consists of 14 residues. The CDR3 loop is CATSRTLGGETQYF. The CDR3 bases are TGTGCCACCAGCAGAACCCTAGGTGGAGAGACCCAGTACTTC.

The chain combines TRBV12-3 or TRBV12-4 with TRBJ2-1; D possibly matches TRBD1 or TRBD2 (5 bases each). The CDR3 length is 10 residues. Trimming pared 10 bases from V and 10 bases from J, leaving 11 bases between. The CDR3: CATGTGEQFF. DNA of the CDR3: TGTGCCACCGGGACGGGGGAGCAGTTCTTC.